This TCR beta chain came from a study of T cells in Graves' hyperthyroidism and ophthalmopathy. This clonotype was recorded many times. The TCR beta CDR3 regions underwent amplification using RNA transcripts as the source. The HTBI primer set served for first-round RT-PCR of the TCR CDR3. TCRdb re-called the multiplex PCR reads through MiXCR, storing one row per CDR3 protein. The table lists approximately 400,000 distinct CDR3 sequences, around 14% of them singletons. The ends lost 0 bases at V and 0 bases at J; junction bases unmatched: 9. Looked up from germline, CDR1 is DFQATT and CDR2 is SNEGSKA (reference sequence). The CDR3 has 17 residues.

The sample taken for sequencing was blood. The chain joins TRBV20-1 to TRBJ2-5; 8 bases agree with TRBD2. The sequence was obtained from a woman aged 18-29 years with Graves' hyperthyroidism that later progressed to Graves' ophthalmopathy. CDR3 in amino acids: CSARDPFSGKYQETQYF. CDR3 DNA sequence: TGCAGTGCTAGAGATCCTTTTAGCGGGAAGTACCAAGAGACCCAGTACTTC.